The T cell receptor (beta chain) under discussion was sequenced for a study of post-analysis software for immune sequencing data. About the study: As for disease course, relapsing-remitting, secondary progressive and progressive-relapsing multiple sclerosis were all included.

General study findings and limits: With F measure, samples from one preparation batch clustered together strongly. Patients with multiple sclerosis recorded significantly lower normalized Chao1 diversity than controls, the study found. Elevated frequency relative to controls characterized 4 or 5 TRBV segments in patients, TRBV5-6, TRBV5-1 and TRBV20-1 among them.

Each TCR beta cDNA library carried unique molecular identifiers. With about 0.95 to 10 million T cells as the source, roughly 500,000 cDNA molecules resulted. TCRdb independently ran MiXCR on the PCR reads; one entry per CDR3 protein. Found here are about 570,000 distinct CDR3 sequences, roughly 34% of them singletons; the top ten hold approximately 6%. Notes on this clonotype: The antigen is not known.

The CDR3 sequence is 13 residues long. Germline CDR1 is SGHVS and CDR2 is FQNEAQ. The source is a girl aged 2 to 17 with multiple sclerosis. This sequence joins TRBV7-8 and TRBJ2-7; perhaps D is TRBD1 or TRBD2 (5 bases each). Matching the DNA end better, TRBJ2-5 makes the J call doubtful. Material: blood. The CDR3 loop reads CASSGRDGKTQYF. In nucleotides, the CDR3 is TGTGCCAGCAGCGGCCGGGACGGAAAGACCCAGTACTTC.